This note documents a single TCR beta chain sequence. Antigen unknown. Unmatched junction bases numbered 7, after V lost 6 bases and J lost 4 bases. Germline CDR1 KGHSH, CDR2 LQKENI. The CDR3 runs to 14 residues. Produced via immunoSEQ multiplex PCR; TCRdb's table is partial and in-frame only. The sample yields 90,000 to 150,000 clones, 80% to 95% seen once. Samples with a second dose at about 4 or about 12 weeks were pooled together. This sample stems from a study of T cell responses to AZD1222 COVID-19 vaccine. Study-level results: AZD1222 recipients seropositive at baseline numbered only 5 to 7. Once two AZD1222 doses were given, Spike-specific TCR breadth and depth went up. Possibly, clonal diversity was underestimated; donors were largely white British and included more females.

The source of this sequence is an adult who received the AZD1222 COVID-19 vaccine. The sample here was peripheral blood, taken 28 days after the second AZD1222 dose. The chain is built from TRBV18 and TRBJ1-2, with 8 nucleotides matching TRBD1. The CDR3 reads CASSQGAFSYGYTF. CDR3 nucleotide sequence: TGTGCCAGCTCCCAGGGGGCCTTTAGCTATGGCTACACCTTC.